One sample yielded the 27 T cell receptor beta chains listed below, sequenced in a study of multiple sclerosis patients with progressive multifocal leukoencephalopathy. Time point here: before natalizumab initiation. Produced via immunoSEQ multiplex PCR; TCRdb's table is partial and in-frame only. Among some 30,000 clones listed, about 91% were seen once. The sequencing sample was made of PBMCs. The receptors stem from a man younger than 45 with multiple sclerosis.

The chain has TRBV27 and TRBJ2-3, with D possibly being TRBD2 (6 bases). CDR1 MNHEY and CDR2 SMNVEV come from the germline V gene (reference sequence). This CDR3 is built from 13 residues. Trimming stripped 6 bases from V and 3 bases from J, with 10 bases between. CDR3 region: CASSPGRTDTQYF. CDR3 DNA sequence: TGTGCCAGCAGCCCGGGGAGGACAGATACGCAGTATTTT.

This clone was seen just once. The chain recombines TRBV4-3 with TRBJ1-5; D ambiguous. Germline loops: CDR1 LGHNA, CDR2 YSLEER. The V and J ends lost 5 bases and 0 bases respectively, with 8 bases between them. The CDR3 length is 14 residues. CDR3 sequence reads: CASSADFSNQPQHF. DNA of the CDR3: TGCGCCAGCAGCGCGGACTTTAGCAATCAGCCCCAGCATTTT.

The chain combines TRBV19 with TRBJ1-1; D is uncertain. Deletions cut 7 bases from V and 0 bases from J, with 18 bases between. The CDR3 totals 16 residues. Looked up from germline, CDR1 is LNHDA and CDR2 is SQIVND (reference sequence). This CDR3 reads CASTTTLRWVNTEAFF. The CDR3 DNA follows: TGTGCCAGTACCACGACATTGAGGTGGGTGAACACTGAAGCTTTCTTT.

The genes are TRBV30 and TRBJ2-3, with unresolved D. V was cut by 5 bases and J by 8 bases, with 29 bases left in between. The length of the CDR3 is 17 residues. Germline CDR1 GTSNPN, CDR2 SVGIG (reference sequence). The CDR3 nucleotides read TGTGCCTGGGATCTGTCTAGATCACACGACCTTCGAGGTACGCAGTATTTT. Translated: CAWDLSRSHDLRGTQYF.

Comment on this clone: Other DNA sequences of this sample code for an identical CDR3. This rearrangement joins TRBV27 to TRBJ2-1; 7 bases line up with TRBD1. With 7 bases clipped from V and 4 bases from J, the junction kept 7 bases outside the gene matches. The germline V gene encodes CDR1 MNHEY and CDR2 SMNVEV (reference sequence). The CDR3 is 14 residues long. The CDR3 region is CASMTGSSYNEQFF. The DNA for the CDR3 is TGTGCCAGCATGACAGGGAGCTCTTACAATGAGCAGTTCTTC.

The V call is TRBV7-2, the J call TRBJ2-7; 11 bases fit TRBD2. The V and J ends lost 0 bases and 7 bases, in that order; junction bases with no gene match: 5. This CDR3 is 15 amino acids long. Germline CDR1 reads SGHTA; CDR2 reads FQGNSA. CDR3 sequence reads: CASSLAAGLAGEQYF. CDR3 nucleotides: TGTGCCAGCAGCTTAGCGGCCGGACTAGCGGGTGAGCAGTACTTC.

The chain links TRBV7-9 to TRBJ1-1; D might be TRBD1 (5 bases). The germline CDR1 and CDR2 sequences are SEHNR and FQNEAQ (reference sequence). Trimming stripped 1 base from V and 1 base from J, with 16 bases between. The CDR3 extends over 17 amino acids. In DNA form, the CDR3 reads TGTGCCAGCAGCTTAGGTTTCAGACCTAGGGGGAACACTGAAGCTTTCTTT. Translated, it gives CASSLGFRPRGNTEAFF. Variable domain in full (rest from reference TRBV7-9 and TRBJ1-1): DTGVSQNPRHKITKRGQNVTFRCDPISEHNRLYWYRQTLGQGPEFLTYFQNEAQLEKSRLLSDRFSAERPKGSFSTLEIQRTEQGDSAMYLCASSLGFRPRGNTEAFFGQGTRLTVV.

DNA of the CDR3: TGTGCCAGCAGCTACCAGCGGACGGGAGAGACCCAGTACTTC. Its translation is CASSYQRTGETQYF. The chain joins TRBV7-2 to TRBJ2-5; tentative D call: TRBD2 (5 bases). This CDR3 region has 14 residues. Germline CDR1 reads SGHTA; CDR2 reads FQGNSA. The V end was cut by 4 bases, the J end by 4 bases, with 13 bases between.

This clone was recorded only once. In DNA form, the CDR3 reads TGTGCCAGCAGCCAAGGCCAAGGCGGGATTCAGCCCCAGCATTTT. It encodes CASSQGQGGIQPQHF. The chain combines TRBV4-2 with TRBJ1-5; D not certain. The V end lost 1 base, the J end lost 6 bases, and 13 bases lay between the germline ends. CDR3 length: 15 residues. CDR1 and CDR2 (germline): LGHNA, YNFKEQ.

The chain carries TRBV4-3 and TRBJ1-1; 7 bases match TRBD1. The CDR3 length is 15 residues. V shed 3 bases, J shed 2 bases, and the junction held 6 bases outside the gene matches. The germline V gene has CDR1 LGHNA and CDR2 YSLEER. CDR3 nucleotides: TGCGCCAGCAGCCACTTCGACAGGGTCAACACTGAAGCTTTCTTT. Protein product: CASSHFDRVNTEAFF.

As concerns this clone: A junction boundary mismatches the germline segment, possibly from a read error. CDR3 nucleotides: TGTGCCTGGAGTGTACCCCCCCTGGGCACTCAAGCTTTCTTT. Translated, it gives CAWSVPPLGTQAFF. The rearrangement joins TRBV30 to TRBJ1-1; D not certain. CDR3 length: 14 amino acids. Looked up from germline, CDR1 is GTSNPN and CDR2 is SVGIG (reference sequence).

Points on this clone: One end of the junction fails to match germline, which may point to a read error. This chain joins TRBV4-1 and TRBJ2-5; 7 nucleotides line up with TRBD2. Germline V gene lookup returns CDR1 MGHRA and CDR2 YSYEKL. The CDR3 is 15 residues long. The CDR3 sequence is CASRQGLGNRETQYF. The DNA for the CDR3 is TGCGCCAGCAGGCAAGGACTAGGGAATCGTGAGACCCAGTACTTC.

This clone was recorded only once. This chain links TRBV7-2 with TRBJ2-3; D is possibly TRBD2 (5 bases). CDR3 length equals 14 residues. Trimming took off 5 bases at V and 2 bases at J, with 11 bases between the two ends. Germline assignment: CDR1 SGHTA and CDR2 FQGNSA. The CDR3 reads CASSKRAHTDTQYF. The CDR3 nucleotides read TGTGCCAGCAGCAAGAGGGCACACACAGATACGCAGTATTTT.

The CDR3: CASSSGRVSTDTQYF. The CDR3 bases are TGTGCCAGCAGCTCCGGACGGGTTAGCACAGATACGCAGTATTTT. V is TRBV5-6 and J is TRBJ2-3; D call uncertain. Germline values: CDR1 SGHDT, CDR2 YYEEEE. The CDR3 length is 15 residues. Trimming pared 3 bases from V and 0 bases from J, leaving 11 bases between.

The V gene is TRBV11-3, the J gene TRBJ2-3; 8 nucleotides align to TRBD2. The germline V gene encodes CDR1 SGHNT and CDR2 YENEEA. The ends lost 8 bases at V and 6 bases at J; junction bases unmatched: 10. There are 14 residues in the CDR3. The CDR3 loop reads CASCQRERKDTQYF. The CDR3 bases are TGTGCCAGCTGCCAGCGGGAGCGGAAGGATACGCAGTATTTT.

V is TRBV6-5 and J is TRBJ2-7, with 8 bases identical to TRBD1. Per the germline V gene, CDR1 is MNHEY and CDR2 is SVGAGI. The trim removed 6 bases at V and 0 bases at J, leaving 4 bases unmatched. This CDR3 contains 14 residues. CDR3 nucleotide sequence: TGTGCCAGCAGAGGACAGGGAAGCTCCTACGAGCAGTACTTC. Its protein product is CASRGQGSSYEQYF.

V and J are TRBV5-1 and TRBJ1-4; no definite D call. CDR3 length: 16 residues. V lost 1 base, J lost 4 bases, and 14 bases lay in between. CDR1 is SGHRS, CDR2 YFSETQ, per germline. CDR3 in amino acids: CASSLIPLGLNEKLFF. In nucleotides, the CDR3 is TGCGCCAGCAGCTTGATTCCGCTTGGACTTAATGAAAAACTGTTTTTT.

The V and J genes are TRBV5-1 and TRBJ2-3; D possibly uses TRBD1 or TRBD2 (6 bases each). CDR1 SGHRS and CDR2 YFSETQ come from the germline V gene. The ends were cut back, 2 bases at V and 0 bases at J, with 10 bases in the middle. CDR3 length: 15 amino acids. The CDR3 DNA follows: TGCGCCAGCAGCTTAAGGGGGACTAGCACAGATACGCAGTATTTT. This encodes CASSLRGTSTDTQYF.

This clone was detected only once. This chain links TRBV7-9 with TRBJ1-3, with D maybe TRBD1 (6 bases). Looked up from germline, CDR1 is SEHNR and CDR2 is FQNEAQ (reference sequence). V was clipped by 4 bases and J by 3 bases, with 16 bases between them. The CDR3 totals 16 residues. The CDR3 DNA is TGTGCCAGCAGCTCATCCACGGGGGCGCTTGGAAACACCATATATTTT. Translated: CASSSSTGALGNTIYF.

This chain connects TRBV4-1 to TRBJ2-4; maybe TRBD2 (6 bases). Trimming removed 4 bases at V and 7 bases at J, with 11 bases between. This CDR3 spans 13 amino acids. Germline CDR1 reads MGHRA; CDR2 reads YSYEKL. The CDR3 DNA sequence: TGCGCCAGCAGCCTAGGAGGGGACAACATTCAGTACTTC. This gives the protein CASSLGGDNIQYF.

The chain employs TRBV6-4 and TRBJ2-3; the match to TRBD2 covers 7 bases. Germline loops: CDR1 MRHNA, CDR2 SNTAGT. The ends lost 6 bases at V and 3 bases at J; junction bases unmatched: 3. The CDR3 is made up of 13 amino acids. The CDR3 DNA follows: TGTGCCAGCAGCGGGAGGCCTACAGATACGCAGTATTTT. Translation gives CASSGRPTDTQYF.

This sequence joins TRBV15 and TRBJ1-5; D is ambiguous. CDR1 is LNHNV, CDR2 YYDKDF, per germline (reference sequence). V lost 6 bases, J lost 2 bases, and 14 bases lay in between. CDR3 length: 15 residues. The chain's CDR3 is CATSQIGGRNQPQHF. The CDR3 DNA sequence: TGTGCCACCAGTCAAATTGGAGGGCGCAATCAGCCCCAGCATTTT.

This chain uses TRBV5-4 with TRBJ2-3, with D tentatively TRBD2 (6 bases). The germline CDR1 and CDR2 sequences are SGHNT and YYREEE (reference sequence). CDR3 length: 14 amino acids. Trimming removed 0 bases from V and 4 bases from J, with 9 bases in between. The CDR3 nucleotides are TGTGCCAGCAGCTTGGAATGGGAGGCAGATACGCAGTATTTT. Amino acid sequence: CASSLEWEADTQYF.

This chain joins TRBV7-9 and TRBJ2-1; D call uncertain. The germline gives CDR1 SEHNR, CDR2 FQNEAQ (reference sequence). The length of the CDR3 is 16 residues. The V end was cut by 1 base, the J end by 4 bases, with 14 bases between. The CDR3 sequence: CASSLGLIIQYNEQFF. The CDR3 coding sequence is TGTGCCAGCAGCTTAGGTCTCATTATCCAATACAATGAGCAGTTCTTC. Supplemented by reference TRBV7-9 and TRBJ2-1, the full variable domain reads DTGVSQNPRHKITKRGQNVTFRCDPISEHNRLYWYRQTLGQGPEFLTYFQNEAQLEKSRLLSDRFSAERPKGSFSTLEIQRTEQGDSAMYLCASSLGLIIQYNEQFFGPGTRLTVL.

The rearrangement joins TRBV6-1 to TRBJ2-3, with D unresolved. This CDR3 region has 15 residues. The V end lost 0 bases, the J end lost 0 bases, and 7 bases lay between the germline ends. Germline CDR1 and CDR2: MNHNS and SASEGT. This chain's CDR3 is CASSEAAASTDTQYF. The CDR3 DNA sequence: TGTGCCAGCAGTGAAGCCGCAGCTAGCACAGATACGCAGTATTTT.

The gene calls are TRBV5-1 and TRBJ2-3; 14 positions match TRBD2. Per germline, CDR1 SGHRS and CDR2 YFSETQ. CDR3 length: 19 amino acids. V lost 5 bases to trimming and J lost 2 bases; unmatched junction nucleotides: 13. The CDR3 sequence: CASSTTQGLAGADTDTQYF. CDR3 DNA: TGCGCCAGCAGTACAACCCAGGGACTAGCGGGAGCTGACACAGATACGCAGTATTTT.

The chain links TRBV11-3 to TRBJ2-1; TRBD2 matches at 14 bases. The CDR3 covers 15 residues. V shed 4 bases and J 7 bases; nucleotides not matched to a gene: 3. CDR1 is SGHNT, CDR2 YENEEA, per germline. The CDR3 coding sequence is TGTGCCAGCAGCTCCCGACTAGCGGGGGGGAATGAGCAGTTCTTC. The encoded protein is CASSSRLAGGNEQFF.